These T cell receptor beta chains were read from a single sample in a study of blood T cell repertoires in COVID-19. Measured with immunoSEQ multiplex PCR; TCRdb has only the in-frame clones, and not every one. The profile shows about 130,000 clones, approximately 83% of them singletons. Sequenced input: peripheral blood. The receptors were gathered from a woman in her forties or fifties with acute or convalescent COVID-19. The conserved cysteine and the conserved F or W are not part of the CDR3 here. Clone size is shown for a subset of rows, as once, few, many or a class of expanded clone.

size,J,V,CDR3
-,TRBJ2-2,TRBV6-6,ASSTATGGTGELF
-,TRBJ1-3,TRBV5-1,ASSVGTGADTIY
-,TRBJ2-1,TRBV15,ATSRDPLGAGVSSYNEQF
-,TRBJ1-3,TRBV28,ASSFPRGHHSGNTIY
few,TRBJ2-7,TRBV4-1,ASSHDVAESSYEQY
-,TRBJ1-5,TRBV6-6,ASHQGGQPQH
-,TRBJ2-3,TRBV6-5,ASSSRTSGGMYTQY
-,TRBJ1-2,TRBV12-5,ASGLLFWGYT
-,TRBJ1-1,TRBV5-1,ASSARQGGDTEAF
-,TRBJ1-3,TRBV6-5,ASSFKLGGNTIY
-,TRBJ1-4,TRBV11-2,ASSAGVVLSEKLF
-,TRBJ1-6,TRBV21-1,ASSKESRVVSPLH
-,TRBJ1-5,TRBV2,ASNNLGQGHQPQH
-,TRBJ2-3,TRBV5-1,ASSLVASGGAAPDTQY
-,TRBJ2-1,TRBV2,ASSGGIGNEQF
-,TRBJ1-2,TRBV27,ASGGQGNYGYT
-,TRBJ2-7,TRBV30,AWSHLQDRIYEQY
-,TRBJ2-1,TRBV5-6,ASRSGISSYNEQF
-,TRBJ2-3,TRBV19,ASSLRQGPDTQY
-,TRBJ2-5,TRBV7-8,ASSLKGGGTPKTQY
-,TRBJ1-6,TRBV19,ASSDTGNSPLH
-,TRBJ1-5,TRBV7-2,ASSKIFTGTGADQPQH
many,TRBJ1-1,TRBV19,ASSDIRELTEAF
-,TRBJ2-1,TRBV13,ASSSGLAGGVNEQF
-,TRBJ1-1,TRBV25-1,ASRGGMNTEAF
-,TRBJ1-2,TRBV3-1/TRBV3-2,ASSQVGKLGSYT
-,TRBJ2-4,TRBV28,ASSLDRAKNIQY
-,TRBJ1-2,TRBV24-1,ATSDGGQRGGYT
-,TRBJ1-3,TRBV9,ASSQNTGGNTIY
-,TRBJ1-6,TRBV4-1,ASSPDRSDSPLH
-,TRBJ2-3,TRBV13,ASSLGRSDTQY
-,TRBJ1-2,TRBV14,ASSQRVDSPNYGYT
-,TRBJ1-3,TRBV30,ACGPRQALSGNTIY
-,TRBJ1-3,TRBV18,ASSPPGQPSSGNTIY
-,TRBJ1-1,TRBV11-2,ASSLGQPNTEAF
-,TRBJ2-3,TRBV19,ASSTFREKTDTQY
-,TRBJ1-4,TRBV7-9,ASSFPTGLDEKLF
few,TRBJ1-2,TRBV6-5,ASSRSTGSNYGYT
-,TRBJ2-3,TRBV5-1,ASSLELAGPSTDTQY
-,TRBJ2-2,TRBV6-4,ASSRGDPNTGELF
-,TRBJ1-5,TRBV6-5,ASIGQESNQPQH
-,TRBJ1-1,TRBV19,ASTDGGKRGEAF
once,TRBJ1-5,TRBV21-1,ASSKDRGFNYQPQH
-,TRBJ2-7,TRBV19,ASSIRTGSTEQY
-,TRBJ1-1,TRBV10-1,ASSETRLTGANTEAF
-,TRBJ1-3,TRBV18,ASSPGHRSSGNTIY
-,TRBJ2-7,TRBV9,ASSVAGWGEQY
-,TRBJ1-2,TRBV19,ASSFQGQGVANYGYT
-,TRBJ1-1,TRBV5-1,ASSPTQTGGEAF
-,TRBJ1-5,TRBV28,ASRQQGAYQPQH
few,TRBJ2-2,TRBV21-1,ASSKEKGPGLAGELF
-,TRBJ2-6,TRBV5-6,ASSLESVRAVLWANVLT
-,TRBJ2-5,TRBV3-1/TRBV3-2,ASSQGTGMSQRGETQY
-,TRBJ1-1,TRBV28,ASSLGAASDYTEAF